This TCR beta chain was identified in a study of T cell responses to AZD1222 COVID-19 vaccine. Trimming left V 5 bases short and J 5 bases short, with 6 bases between. The CDR3 runs 11 residues. CDR1 LNHDA and CDR2 SQIVND come from the germline V gene (reference sequence). The table came from immunoSEQ multiplex PCR; TCRdb's copy has only in-frame clones and leaves some out. Counted here are more than 100,000 clones, under 90% occurring once; the ten biggest clones make up 7% to 8%. This clonotype was sampled from an adult in good health. The chain couples TRBV19 to TRBJ2-5; tentatively, D is TRBD2 (5 bases). Material: peripheral blood, obtained on day 0 of AZD1222 vaccination. The CDR3 DNA follows: TGTGCCAGTAGTCAGCGGGAGACCCAGTACTTC. As protein: CASSQRETQYF.